Described below is a single TCR beta chain sequence and its context. Repertoires were generated with immunoSEQ multiplex PCR, while TCRdb's copy carries only in-frame clones and drops some. This table has under 200,000 clones, 89% appearing once. Trimming took off 3 bases at V and 3 bases at J, with 12 bases between the two ends. Germline values: CDR1 MNHEY, CDR2 SMNVEV (reference sequence). The length of the CDR3 is 15 residues. The sample comes from a study of blood T cell repertoires in COVID-19. The chain links TRBV27 to TRBJ2-1; a possible D gene is TRBD1 (7 bases). The source is a woman aged 18-29 years who had recovered from COVID-19. What was sequenced was PBMCs or T cells enriched from blood (not recorded which). CDR3 protein: CASSLGRGDYNEQFF. In nucleotides, the CDR3 is TGTGCCAGCAGTTTGGGCAGGGGGGACTACAATGAGCAGTTCTTC.